This T cell receptor (beta chain) was sequenced during a study of radiotherapy plus CTLA-4 blockade in lung cancer. Generated by immunoSEQ multiplex PCR, the TCRdb table keeps only in-frame clones and is missing some. The table has 55,000 to 80,000 clones, about 80% seen once. The V end was cut by 1 base, the J end by 8 bases, with 22 bases between. This CDR3 contains 17 residues. Germline-derived CDR1 and CDR2 are SGHRS and YFSETQ. Focal radiation plus CTLA-4 blockade with ipilimumab was administered to patients who had chemo-refractory metastatic non-small-cell lung cancer. The gene calls are TRBV5-1 and TRBJ2-1; D possibly matches TRBD1 or TRBD2 (5 bases each). The material sequenced was peripheral blood, taken from a patient treated with radiotherapy plus ipilimumab. The sequence came from a human donor with non-small cell lung cancer who had a complete response to radiotherapy plus ipilimumab. This CDR3 reads CASSLRSLYMRGDEQFF. For the CDR3, the DNA is TGCGCCAGCAGCTTGCGGAGTTTATATATGAGAGGGGATGAGCAGTTCTTC.